Following are 26 T cell receptor beta chains from one sample sequenced in a study of blood T cells in healthy people across ages (dated by TCRdb to the mid-2010s). The library was made by 5' RACE. The sequencer listed for this sample is Illumina HiSeq 2500. A second PCR of roughly 6 to 11 cycles was run with a J-beta primer mix and a sample-barcoded 5' primer. TCRdb applied fastp at Q25 and MiXCR to the public reads, then kept only in-frame beta chains. For every CDR3 protein sequence, its rows merge into one entry that carries the most common genes and DNA. Recorded for this sample are 550,000 to 750,000 distinct CDR3 sequences; about 21% of them occurred a single time. About 3.6% of the sample goes to the ten largest clones. The material sequenced was blood. All receptors come from a man between 70 and 80 years old in good health.

At least ten counts were recorded for this clonotype. V and J are TRBV6-2 or TRBV6-3 and TRBJ2-7, with 9 bases aligning to TRBD1. The ends lost 6 bases at V and 3 bases at J; junction bases unmatched: 6. The germline gives CDR1 MNHEY, CDR2 SVGEGT. The CDR3 has 14 residues. The CDR3 reads CASSAGTGYYEQYF. The CDR3 nucleotides read TGTGCCAGCAGCGCCGGGACAGGGTACTACGAGCAGTACTTC.

This clonotype has a handful of counts. The chain has TRBV6-6 and TRBJ2-7, with 14 nucleotides matching TRBD2. The CDR3 is made up of 15 amino acids. CDR1 and CDR2 (germline): MNHNY, SVGAGI (reference sequence). Trimming at V came to 6 bases and at J to 2 bases, leaving 3 bases not matched to a gene. The CDR3 sequence: CASSMTSGRAYEQYF. The CDR3 DNA sequence: TGTGCCAGCAGCATGACTAGCGGGAGGGCCTACGAGCAGTACTTC.

In this sample, this clonotype turned up many times. This rearrangement joins TRBV29-1 to TRBJ2-5; no clear D gene. Trimming took off 2 bases at V and 2 bases at J, with 9 bases between the two ends. Germline lookup yields CDR1 SQVTM and CDR2 ANQGSEA. The CDR3 extends over 13 amino acids. This CDR3 reads CSVEMAGQETQYF. Here the CDR3 DNA reads TGCAGCGTTGAAATGGCAGGACAAGAGACCCAGTACTTC.

V usage is TRBV6-5 and J usage is TRBJ2-2; 10 positions agree with TRBD1. V was pared by 2 bases and J by 6 bases, with 6 bases of the junction left unmatched. Germline V lookup: CDR1 MNHEY, CDR2 SVGAGI. CDR3 length: 16 residues. CDR3 in amino acids: CASSYHPTGGSGELFF. Written as DNA, the CDR3 is TGTGCCAGCAGTTACCACCCGACAGGGGGCTCCGGGGAGCTGTTTTTT.

The chain has TRBV4-1 and TRBJ2-5, with D perhaps matching TRBD2 (5 bases). The CDR3 extends over 14 amino acids. V lost 7 bases to trimming and J lost 2 bases, with 14 bases between them. Germline CDR1 reads MGHRA; CDR2 reads YSYEKL. CDR3 region: CASTSDTRQETQYF. CDR3 nucleotide sequence: TGCGCCAGCACCTCCGACACTAGACAAGAGACCCAGTACTTC.

The V call is TRBV29-1, the J call TRBJ2-3; TRBD1 matches 8 bases. This CDR3 is 14 amino acids long. Trimming cost V 3 bases and J 0 bases; bases outside gene matches: 2. Germline V gene data show CDR1 as SQVTM and CDR2 as ANQGSEA. This CDR3 is CSVDNRGSTDTQYF. In nucleotides, the CDR3 is TGCAGCGTTGATAACAGGGGGAGCACAGATACGCAGTATTTT.

The chain combines TRBV3-1 with TRBJ1-2; TRBD1 agrees at 7 bases. The CDR3 spans 14 residues. Germline-derived CDR1 and CDR2 are LGHDT and YNNKEL (reference sequence). V lost 7 bases, J lost 2 bases, and 7 bases stayed unmatched. CDR3 protein: CASKRGTANYGYTF. In nucleotides, the CDR3 is TGTGCCAGCAAGCGCGGGACAGCGAACTATGGCTACACCTTC.

The CDR3 bases are TGTGCCATCAGTGAAGTCCTGGGTGAAAAACTGTTTTTT. As protein: CAISEVLGEKLFF. The V gene is TRBV10-3, the J gene TRBJ1-4; D gene unclear. CDR1 and CDR2 (germline): ENHRY, SYGVKD. This CDR3 region has 13 residues. Trimming pared 3 bases from V and 7 bases from J, leaving 9 bases between.

The chain uses TRBV6-1 and TRBJ2-2; no definite D call. The V and J ends lost 1 base and 0 bases respectively, with 3 bases between them. From germline, CDR1 is MNHNS and CDR2 SASEGT. The CDR3 spans 14 residues. CDR3 in DNA: TGTGCCAGCAGTGAAGTCCCGAACACCGGGGAGCTGTTTTTT. Translated: CASSEVPNTGELFF.

The genes are TRBV5-1 and TRBJ2-3; D gene unclear. V shed 4 bases and J shed 4 bases, with 10 bases lying between them. Germline loops: CDR1 SGHRS, CDR2 YFSETQ. This CDR3 is built from 13 residues. The CDR3 bases are TGCGCCAGCAGCACGGACCAACCAGATACGCAGTATTTT. It is translated as CASSTDQPDTQYF.

The V call is TRBV7-9, the J call TRBJ2-1; D gene uncertain. Per the germline V gene, CDR1 is SEHNR and CDR2 is FQNEAQ (reference sequence). V lost 1 base to trimming and J lost 3 bases, with 13 bases between them. The CDR3 has 16 amino acids. In nucleotides, the CDR3 is TGTGCCAGCAGCTTAGAAGGAATCCGTCTCTACAATGAGCAGTTCTTC. It specifies CASSLEGIRLYNEQFF.

This clonotype turned up a few times. The J gene is TRBJ2-2, the V gene TRBV20-1, with D hard to call. CDR1 is DFQATT and CDR2 is SNEGSKA in the germline V gene (reference sequence). This CDR3 is built from 14 residues. Trimming shortened V by 2 bases and J by 7 bases, and 14 bases separated the two germline ends. CDR3 DNA sequence: TGCAGTGCTAGACCGGAGAACCGAGGCGGGGAGCTGTTTTTT. Translated, it gives CSARPENRGGELFF.

This clonotype occurred a few times. The CDR3: CSVARRELNGYTF. In DNA, the CDR3 is TGCAGCGTCGCGAGGCGGGAGTTGAATGGCTACACCTTC. This chain joins TRBV29-1 and TRBJ1-2, with D unresolved. The V end lost 6 bases, the J end lost 6 bases, and 17 bases lay between the germline ends. Germline lookup yields CDR1 SQVTM and CDR2 ANQGSEA. This CDR3 is built from 13 residues.

The genes are TRBV10-3 and TRBJ1-2; 8 nucleotides line up with TRBD1. Germline CDR1 reads ENHRY; CDR2 reads SYGVKD. The CDR3 consists of 12 residues. V was pared by 9 bases and J by 7 bases, with 7 bases of the junction left unmatched. The CDR3 DNA is TGTGCCATAACTGGACAGGGAAGTGGCTACACCTTC. Amino acid sequence: CAITGQGSGYTF.

This clonotype was found a few times. The chain uses TRBV9 and TRBJ2-3; 7 nucleotides line up with TRBD2. CDR3 length equals 17 residues. Germline V gene lookup returns CDR1 SGDLS and CDR2 YYNGEE. The V and J ends lost 5 bases and 5 bases, in that order; junction bases with no gene match: 17. The DNA for the CDR3 is TGTGCCAGCAGTTTTTCGGCTAGCGGCCCCGCCCGAGATACGCAGTATTTT. Translating gives CASSFSASGPARDTQYF.

This chain uses TRBV20-1 with TRBJ1-4; possibly TRBD1 for D (5 bases). V was clipped by 6 bases and J by 7 bases, with 12 bases between them. CDR3 size: 12 residues. CDR1 is DFQATT and CDR2 is SNEGSKA in the germline V gene (reference sequence). The CDR3 bases are TGCAGTGCCCCGGGGAGGGGTGAAAAACTGTTTTTT. Translation: CSAPGRGEKLFF.

The gene calls are TRBV5-1 and TRBJ2-4, with D tentatively TRBD2 (6 bases). In germline, CDR1 is SGHRS, CDR2 YFSETQ. Trimming took 0 bases from V and 1 from J, leaving 11 bases between them. The CDR3 runs 16 residues. The DNA of the CDR3 is TGCGCCAGCAGCTTGGAGGACTATCTGGCCAAAAACATTCAGTACTTC. Amino acid sequence: CASSLEDYLAKNIQYF. The entire variable domain, with the rest obtained from reference TRBV5-1 and TRBJ2-4, is as follows: KAGVTQTPRYLIKTRGQQVTLSCSPISGHRSVSWYQQTPGQGLQFLFEYFSETQRNKGNFPGRFSGRQFSNSRSEMNVSTLELGDSALYLCASSLEDYLAKNIQYFGAGTRLSVL.

The V call is TRBV12-3 or TRBV12-4, the J call TRBJ2-3, with unresolved D. V was trimmed by 6 bases and J by 5 bases, leaving 9 bases between them. CDR3 size: 12 residues. CDR3 region: CASRGWEDTQYF. CDR3 in DNA: TGTGCCAGCAGGGGCTGGGAAGATACGCAGTATTTT.

This clonotype was found a few times. The chain carries TRBV5-1 and TRBJ2-5, with 12 bases fitting TRBD2. The J call is doubtful: the DNA matches TRBJ2-1 better. The germline gives CDR1 SGHRS, CDR2 YFSETQ. This CDR3 region has 16 residues. CDR3 nucleotides: TGCGCCAGCAGCTTGCGGCCGACTAGCGGGGGCAATGAGCAGTTCTTC. Its protein product is CASSLRPTSGGNEQFF.

This clonotype was counted only a few times. The genes are TRBV29-1 and TRBJ1-2; TRBD1 might be the D (5 bases). Deletions cut 1 base from V and 4 bases from J, with 7 bases between. Germline V gene data show CDR1 as SQVTM and CDR2 as ANQGSEA. CDR3 size: 12 residues. DNA for the CDR3: TGCAGCGTTGAAGCGGGGGGCTATGGCTACACCTTC. Amino acids: CSVEAGGYGYTF.

This clonotype was recorded at least ten times. Written as DNA, the CDR3 is TGTGCCACCAGCAGAGGCCTAGCGGAAGGGGATGAGCAGTTCTTC. This translates into CATSRGLAEGDEQFF. This sequence joins TRBV15 and TRBJ2-7; 7 bases match TRBD2. The DNA matches TRBJ2-1 better at its end, which makes the J call doubtful. Germline V gene sequence: CDR1 LNHNV, CDR2 YYDKDF (reference sequence). The CDR3 contains 15 residues.

The V gene is TRBV20-1, the J gene TRBJ2-5; D tentatively fits TRBD1 or TRBD2 (5 bases each). The assigned J gene may be wrong: the sequence end matches TRBJ2-7 better. This CDR3 contains 15 residues. The germline CDR1 and CDR2 sequences are DFQATT and SNEGSKA (reference sequence). This chain's CDR3 is CSARDLGVSSYEQYF. The CDR3 DNA reads TGCAGTGCTAGAGATCTGGGGGTGAGCTCCTACGAGCAGTACTTC.

DNA of the CDR3: TGTGCCAGCAGTTATGGGGGGACGGTCGCCTACGAGCAGTACTTC. Protein: CASSYGGTVAYEQYF. The chain has TRBV6-5 and TRBJ2-5; perhaps TRBD2 as D (6 bases). The DNA end favors TRBJ2-7, so the J call may be wrong. The CDR3 runs 15 residues. CDR1 is MNHEY and CDR2 is SVGAGI in the germline V gene.

The V call is TRBV7-9, the J call TRBJ2-3, with unresolved D. The germline CDR1 and CDR2 sequences are SEHNR and FQNEAQ (reference sequence). The CDR3 totals 15 residues. Trimming removed 5 bases from V and 2 bases from J, with 14 bases in between. The CDR3 sequence is CASSGWGSDTDTQYF. The DNA of the CDR3 is TGTGCCAGCAGCGGGTGGGGAAGTGACACAGATACGCAGTATTTT.

This clonotype was counted only a few times. The V and J genes are TRBV24-1 and TRBJ2-6; D not certain. The CDR3 length is 14 residues. The ends were cut back, 4 bases at V and 4 bases at J, with 7 bases in the middle. The V gene's germline CDR1 is KGHDR and CDR2 SFDVKD. The CDR3 protein is CATSEGSGANVLTF. CDR3 DNA: TGTGCCACCAGTGAAGGTTCAGGGGCCAACGTCCTGACTTTC.

This clonotype has more than one count but fewer than ten. This chain links TRBV5-6 with TRBJ1-1; 7 bases agree with TRBD1. This CDR3 has 12 residues. CDR1 is SGHDT, CDR2 YYEEEE, per germline. The ends lost 2 bases at V and 9 bases at J; junction bases unmatched: 4. The CDR3 region has the DNA TGTGCCAGCAGCTTCACAGGGGATAAAGCTTTCTTT. The encoded protein is CASSFTGDKAFF.